A single sample is the source of the 25 T cell receptor beta chains below, sequenced in a study of identical twins. TCRdb reprocessed the 5' RACE reads with MiXCR, giving one entry per CDR3 protein. The sample consists of about 190,000 distinct CDR3 sequences, around a sixth of them appearing once. These data were likewise used in another study, on T cells expressing NK-cell markers.

Input material: CD8+ T cells sorted from blood. The receptors were sampled from a young woman in good health.

The chain couples TRBV7-9 to TRBJ1-2; D is perhaps TRBD1 (5 bases). Germline-derived CDR1 and CDR2 are SEHNR and FQNEAQ (reference sequence). V lost 4 bases, J lost 4 bases, and 13 bases lay in between. The CDR3 contains 14 residues. The DNA of the CDR3 is TGTGCCAGCAGCTCCCTCAGGGTCCTCTATGGCTACACCTTC. This encodes CASSSLRVLYGYTF.

This rearrangement joins TRBV12-5 to TRBJ2-7, with D possibly being TRBD2 (5 bases). Germline V CDR1 and CDR2: LGHNT, FRNRAP. The CDR3 is 13 residues long. V gave up 7 bases and J gave up 2 bases, with 12 bases separating them. The DNA for the CDR3 is TGTGCTAGTGCTCTGGACGGGGCCTACGAGCAGTACTTC. This encodes CASALDGAYEQYF.

This clonotype has only a few counts. The chain links TRBV7-8 to TRBJ2-2; 8 bases fit TRBD2. With V trimmed by 5 bases and J by 5 bases, 10 bases remained unmatched. The germline gives CDR1 SGHVS, CDR2 FQNEAQ. CDR3 length: 16 residues. In DNA form, the CDR3 reads TGTGCCAGCAGCCCATTGACAGTAGCGGGGACCGGGGAGCTGTTTTTT. Its protein product is CASSPLTVAGTGELFF.

The rearrangement joins TRBV7-9 to TRBJ2-7, with D unclear. The CDR3 length is 15 residues. Trimming took off 5 bases at V and 2 bases at J, with 16 bases between the two ends. CDR1 and CDR2 (germline): SEHNR, FQNEAQ (reference sequence). The CDR3 DNA follows: TGTGCCAGCAGCCCCATTGGGCGCGTCCCCTACGAGCAGTACTTC. This sequence encodes CASSPIGRVPYEQYF. Looking up the rest from reference TRBV7-9 and TRBJ2-7 gives the full variable domain: DTGVSQNPRHKITKRGQNVTFRCDPISEHNRLYWYRQTLGQGPEFLTYFQNEAQLEKSRLLSDRFSAERPKGSFSTLEIQRTEQGDSAMYLCASSPIGRVPYEQYFGPGTRLTVT.

The V and J genes are TRBV11-1 and TRBJ2-7, with TRBD1 matching over 9 bases. The CDR3 contains 19 residues. Trimming took 4 bases from V and 0 from J; bases not matched to a gene: 16. Germline V gene sequence: CDR1 SGHAT, CDR2 FQDESV (reference sequence). DNA of the CDR3: TGTGCCAGCAGCTGGGGGACAGGGCCCCACTTAAGGAGCTCCTACGAGCAGTACTTC. It encodes CASSWGTGPHLRSSYEQYF.

This clonotype has a count of ten or more. V gene TRBV4-1 combines with J gene TRBJ2-7; TRBD2 is a possible D gene (6 bases). Deletions cut 4 bases from V and 3 bases from J, with 16 bases between. Germline CDR1 and CDR2: MGHRA and YSYEKL. The CDR3 length is 15 residues. CDR3 sequence reads: CASSPQLWGVYEQYF. The CDR3 DNA is TGCGCCAGCAGCCCACAGCTGTGGGGGGTCTACGAGCAGTACTTC.

This clonotype has only a few counts. The chain recombines TRBV4-3 with TRBJ2-7, with D perhaps given as TRBD1 or TRBD2 (5 bases each). The V gene lost 2 bases and the J gene lost 3 bases, with 20 bases spanning the gap. The CDR3 is made up of 17 amino acids. Per the germline V gene, CDR1 is LGHNA and CDR2 is YSLEER. CDR3 DNA: TGCGCCAGCAGCCAAAGTCTAGCCCTACAGGCCAGCTACGAGCAGTACTTC. It yields the protein CASSQSLALQASYEQYF.

The chain has TRBV5-1 and TRBJ2-1, with 11 nucleotides matching TRBD2. The CDR3 covers 16 residues. Looked up from germline, CDR1 is SGHRS and CDR2 is YFSETQ. With 3 bases clipped from V and 7 bases from J, the junction kept 9 bases outside the gene matches. The DNA of the CDR3 is TGCGCCAGCAGCTGGGAGGGGACTAGCGGTAGAAATGAGCAGTTCTTC. This codes for CASSWEGTSGRNEQFF.

The chain links TRBV6-1 to TRBJ1-1; the D is unclear. Germline CDR1 is MNHNS and CDR2 is SASEGT. The CDR3 length is 13 residues. Trimming removed 8 bases at V and 4 bases at J, with 14 bases between. The CDR3, as DNA: TGTGCCAGCCCTCTTTCGACGGGCACTGAAGCTTTCTTT. Its protein product is CASPLSTGTEAFF.

In this sample, this clonotype turned up a few times. The V and J genes are TRBV29-1 and TRBJ2-1; the match to TRBD2 covers 7 bases. The CDR3 contains 11 residues. Germline V CDR1 and CDR2: SQVTM, ANQGSEA. V trimming: 5 bases; J trimming: 7 bases; junction bases outside the gene matches: 2. The DNA of the CDR3 is TGCAGCGTTTGGGGGGGGAATGAGCAGTTCTTC. Encoded protein: CSVWGGNEQFF.

The sample holds many counts of this clonotype. The CDR3 loop reads CASKRGASIRDGYTF. The CDR3 coding sequence is TGTGCCAGCAAAAGGGGGGCTTCTATAAGGGATGGCTACACCTTC. The gene calls are TRBV27 and TRBJ1-2; tentative D call: TRBD1 (6 bases). This CDR3 is built from 15 residues. Germline V gene data show CDR1 as MNHEY and CDR2 as SMNVEV (reference sequence). Trimming removed 7 bases at V and 6 bases at J, with 21 bases between.

A few counts support this clonotype. J is TRBJ1-5 and V is TRBV6-2 or TRBV6-3; D gene ambiguous. V lost 1 base, J lost 0 bases, and 10 bases lay in between. The CDR3 spans 16 residues. Germline CDR1 is MNHEY and CDR2 is SVGEGT. CDR3 protein: CASSYFASVSNQPQHF. CDR3 DNA: TGTGCCAGCAGTTACTTTGCGTCAGTTAGCAATCAGCCCCAGCATTTT.

The chain has TRBV6-1 and TRBJ2-7, with D possibly matching TRBD1 (6 bases). The CDR3 runs to 19 residues. Trimming cost V 6 bases and J 4 bases, with 31 bases left between them. The germline V gene encodes CDR1 MNHNS and CDR2 SASEGT. CDR3 residues: CASRMSSTGTVGPYYEQYF. The CDR3 region has the DNA TGTGCCAGCAGGATGTCCTCCACAGGGACGGTCGGTCCGTATTACGAGCAGTACTTC.

CDR3 in amino acids: CASSLPAGGNHNEQFF. The CDR3 bases are TGTGCCAGCAGCTTGCCGGCCGGGGGGAACCACAATGAGCAGTTCTTC. The chain employs TRBV11-3 and TRBJ2-1; TRBD2 aligns across 7 bases. Germline V gives CDR1 SGHNT, CDR2 YENEEA. V gave up 3 bases and J gave up 5 bases; unmatched junction bases: 10. CDR3 size: 16 residues.

This clonotype was observed a few times. The V gene is TRBV15, the J gene TRBJ1-6; weak D call: TRBD1 (6 bases). The CDR3 extends over 13 amino acids. Germline V gene sequence: CDR1 LNHNV, CDR2 YYDKDF (reference sequence). Trimming removed 6 bases from V and 8 bases from J, with 11 bases in between. This CDR3 is CATRKEGDSPLHF. CDR3 DNA: TGTGCCACCAGGAAGGAGGGGGATTCACCCCTCCACTTT.

This chain connects TRBV6-1 to TRBJ2-7, with 7 bases that match TRBD1. The trim removed 6 bases at V and 2 bases at J, leaving 7 bases unmatched. The CDR3 sequence is 14 residues long. Germline-derived CDR1 and CDR2 are MNHNS and SASEGT. CDR3 bases: TGTGCCAGCAGGACAGGGATACTTCCCTACGAGCAGTACTTC. It codes for CASRTGILPYEQYF.

This clonotype was recorded a few times. This chain links TRBV6-1 with TRBJ1-5; D is undetermined. The V end was cut by 8 bases, the J end by 0 bases, with 11 bases between. Germline loops: CDR1 MNHNS, CDR2 SASEGT. CDR3 length equals 14 residues. CDR3 sequence reads: CASSTINSNQPQHF. The CDR3 bases are TGTGCCAGCTCTACAATTAATAGCAATCAGCCCCAGCATTTT.

This clonotype was observed many times. V is TRBV7-6 and J is TRBJ2-1, with 7 nucleotides matching TRBD2. Germline CDR1 SGHVS, CDR2 FNYEAQ. The ends lost 4 bases at V and 0 bases at J; junction bases unmatched: 6. The CDR3 is made up of 16 amino acids. CDR3 amino acids: CASSSEAGISYNEQFF. CDR3 bases: TGTGCCAGCAGCTCCGAAGCGGGGATCTCCTACAATGAGCAGTTCTTC.

The chain combines TRBV7-9 with TRBJ1-1; TRBD1 aligns across 7 bases. The CDR3 is 14 residues long. Losses at the gene ends were 0 bases for V and 3 bases for J; bases not matched to a gene: 1. Germline lookup yields CDR1 SEHNR and CDR2 FQNEAQ (reference sequence). CDR3 in amino acids: CASSLAGGYTEAFF. CDR3 sequence (DNA): TGTGCCAGCAGCTTAGCAGGGGGCTACACTGAAGCTTTCTTT.

V gene TRBV7-9 combines with J gene TRBJ1-1; weak D call: TRBD1 (6 bases). The CDR3 has 13 residues. CDR1 SEHNR and CDR2 FQNEAQ come from the germline V gene (reference sequence). V was pared by 11 bases and J by 0 bases, with 13 bases between. The CDR3 protein is CASGDTMNTEAFF. The CDR3 nucleotides read TGTGCCTCCGGGGACACCATGAACACTGAAGCTTTCTTT.

V is TRBV30 and J is TRBJ2-1; D remains ambiguous. Germline V gene sequence: CDR1 GTSNPN, CDR2 SVGIG (reference sequence). V was clipped by 5 bases and J by 4 bases, with 15 bases between them. The CDR3 sequence is 14 residues long. CDR3 DNA: TGTGCCTGGTCGGCGAAACCCGGTTACAATGAGCAGTTCTTC. Translating gives CAWSAKPGYNEQFF.

The chain uses TRBV29-1 and TRBJ2-2, with D unresolved. The CDR3 spans 12 residues. The germline V and J ends were trimmed by 2 bases and 7 bases, with 8 bases remaining between them. In germline, CDR1 is SQVTM, CDR2 ANQGSEA. The CDR3 loop is CSVEWGFGELFF. In nucleotides, the CDR3 is TGCAGCGTTGAATGGGGATTCGGGGAGCTGTTTTTT.

V and J are TRBV27 and TRBJ2-1; D may be TRBD2 (5 bases). The V end lost 2 bases, the J end lost 3 bases, and 8 bases lay between the germline ends. Per the germline V gene, CDR1 is MNHEY and CDR2 is SMNVEV (reference sequence). The CDR3 covers 14 residues. The CDR3 loop is CASSLAGFYNEQFF. CDR3 in DNA: TGTGCCAGCAGTTTAGCGGGCTTCTACAATGAGCAGTTCTTC.

CDR3 DNA: TGCAGTGCCGTAGACCATCAGCAGGGCAATGAGCAGTTCTTC. It encodes CSAVDHQQGNEQFF. This chain connects TRBV20-1 to TRBJ2-1; D is perhaps TRBD1 (5 bases). CDR3 length: 14 residues. Germline V gene data show CDR1 as DFQATT and CDR2 as SNEGSKA (reference sequence). V lost 6 bases and J 6 bases, leaving 18 bases between the germline ends.

This clonotype was observed a handful of times. The chain has TRBV20-1 and TRBJ2-1, with D maybe TRBD2 (5 bases). This CDR3 contains 14 residues. Germline V gene lookup returns CDR1 DFQATT and CDR2 SNEGSKA (reference sequence). V lost 6 bases, J lost 4 bases, and 16 bases lay in between. The CDR3 region has the DNA TGCAGTGCGAGGGAGTTACTTCCTTACAATGAGCAGTTCTTC. It yields the protein CSARELLPYNEQFF.